Detailed here is one T cell receptor (beta chain). What it recognizes is unknown. The source of the sample is a study of T cells expressing NK-cell markers. About the study: It was sorted CD3+CD56-NKG2C+, CD3+CD56+NKG2C- and CD3+CD56+NKG2C+ T cells that provided the TCR beta repertoires. Overall study findings and caveats: HCMV specificity of the expanded NKG2C+ T cell clones stayed unclear.

From germline, CDR1 is MNHEY and CDR2 SMNVEV (reference sequence). This CDR3 is 19 amino acids long. The authors made TCR beta cDNA libraries by 5'RACE template switching. This switching added a universal primer site and UMIs. Following a re-call of the 5' RACE reads, TCRdb has one entry per CDR3 protein and lacks DNA. The sample holds 550,000 to 600,000 distinct CDR3 sequences. The gene calls are TRBV27 and TRBJ2-2; the TCRdb D gene call, TRBD2, has no DNA to confirm it. Material for sequencing was blood T cells: a sorted CD56 or NKG2C T cell subset, CD4+ or CD8+ T cells, or bulk PBMC T cells (not recorded which). This TCR was sampled from a man aged 18 to 30 in good health. CDR3 in amino acids: CASSLLASGSLSGSGELFF.